This entry is about one TCR beta chain. The data derive from a study of T cell responses to AZD1222 COVID-19 vaccine. Here immunoSEQ multiplex PCR was the method, and the copy in TCRdb shows in-frame clones only, minus some. The data contain about 120,000 clones, more than 75% of them singletons. Trimming took off 3 bases at V and 8 bases at J, with 14 bases between the two ends. The CDR3 is made up of 15 amino acids. The sequencing used peripheral blood, collected 28 days after the second AZD1222 dose. The source of this sequence is an adult who received the AZD1222 COVID-19 vaccine. The rearrangement links TRBV6-7 to TRBJ1-6; weak D call: TRBD1 (6 bases). TRBV6-7 is noted as an ORF with a role that remains uncertain. CDR3 nucleotides: TGTGCCAGCAGTTATGTGCACAGGGAACATTCACCCCTCCACTTT. Its translation is CASSYVHREHSPLHF.